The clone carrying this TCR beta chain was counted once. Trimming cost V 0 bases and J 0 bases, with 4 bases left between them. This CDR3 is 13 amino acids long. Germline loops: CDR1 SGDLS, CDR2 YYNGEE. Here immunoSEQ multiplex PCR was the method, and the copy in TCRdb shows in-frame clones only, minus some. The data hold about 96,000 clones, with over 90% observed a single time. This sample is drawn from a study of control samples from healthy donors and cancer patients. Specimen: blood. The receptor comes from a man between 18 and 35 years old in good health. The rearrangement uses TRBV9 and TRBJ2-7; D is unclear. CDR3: CASSVDSSYEQYF. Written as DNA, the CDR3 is TGTGCCAGCAGCGTAGACAGCTCCTACGAGCAGTACTTC.